The entry below describes one T cell receptor beta chain. Antigen: not known. The entry originates in a study of shared clonotypes between healthy human individuals. In the sorted-subset replicate PCRs, around 0.2 ug DNA, 25,000 to 30,000 T cell genomes, was used. Libraries were prepared by immunoSEQ multiplex PCR; TCRdb keeps only in-frame clonotypes and omits some of them. This table holds more than 2 million clones, around 93% found once. CDR3 size: 13 residues. The V gene lost 5 bases and the J gene lost 10 bases, with 18 bases spanning the gap. CDR1 and CDR2 from the germline V gene are SEHNR and FQNEAQ (reference sequence). Study results and caveats: A reduction in generation probabilities was seen for non-shared clonotypes relative to those shared by all four donors.

Naivety among CD8 cells was defined by CD45RO negativity and positive CCR7 selection, thereby excluding terminally differentiated effector memory CD45RA+ cells. The receptor was isolated from a man younger than 35 in good health. Some clones in this sample may be carry-over from other donors' samples. The V and J genes are TRBV7-9 and TRBJ2-7; D possibly corresponds to TRBD2 (6 bases). Sequencing was carried out using naive CD8+ T cells from PBMCs. The CDR3 spells CASSPADYAVQYF. CDR3 sequence (DNA): TGTGCCAGCAGCCCCGCGGACTATGCCGTTCAGTACTTC.